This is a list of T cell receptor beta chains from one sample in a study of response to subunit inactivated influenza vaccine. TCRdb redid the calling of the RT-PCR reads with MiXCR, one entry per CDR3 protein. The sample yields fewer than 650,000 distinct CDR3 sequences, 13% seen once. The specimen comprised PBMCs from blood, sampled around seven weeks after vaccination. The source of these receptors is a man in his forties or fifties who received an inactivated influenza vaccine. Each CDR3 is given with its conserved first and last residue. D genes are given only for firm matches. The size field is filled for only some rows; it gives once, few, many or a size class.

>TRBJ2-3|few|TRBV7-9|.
CASSLVGDQQYF
TGTGCCAGCAGCTTAGTCGGAGACCAGCAGTATTTT
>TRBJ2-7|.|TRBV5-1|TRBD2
CASSLGGGARYEQYF
TGCGCCAGCAGCTTAGGCGGGGGGGCCCGGTACGAGCAGTACTTC
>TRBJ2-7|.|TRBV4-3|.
CASSQELSTSYEQYF
TGCGCCAGCAGCCAAGAGCTCAGTACTTCCTACGAGCAGTACTTC
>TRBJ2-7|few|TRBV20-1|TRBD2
CSARVVTSGRVSAYEQYF
TGCAGTGCTAGAGTCGTGACTAGCGGGAGAGTTAGCGCCTACGAGCAGTACTTC
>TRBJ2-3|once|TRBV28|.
CASSLFAGHPKFTDTQYF
TGTGCCAGCAGTTTATTTGCGGGACACCCTAAATTCACAGATACGCAGTATTTT
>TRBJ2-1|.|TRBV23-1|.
CASSQSGQSSYNEQFF
TGCGCCAGCAGTCAATCCGGGCAGAGCTCCTACAATGAGCAGTTCTTC
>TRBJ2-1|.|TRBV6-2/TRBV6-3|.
CASSYKLLTYNEQFF
TGTGCCAGCAGTTACAAGCTCCTGACCTACAATGAGCAGTTCTTC
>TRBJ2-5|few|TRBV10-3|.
CAISEFNRETQYF
TGTGCCATCAGTGAGTTTAACCGGGAGACCCAGTACTTC
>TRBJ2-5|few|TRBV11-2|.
CASSLSGTRFETQYF
TGTGCCAGCAGTTTATCCGGGACAAGGTTTGAGACCCAGTACTTC
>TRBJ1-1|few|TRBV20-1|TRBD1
CSARPTGGNTEAFF
TGCAGTGCTAGGCCGACAGGGGGCAACACTGAAGCTTTCTTT